This T cell receptor (beta chain) was recorded in a study of T-cell reconstitution after alpha-beta-depleted transplantation in children. A word on this clonotype: The target antigen is unknown. Relative to the germline gene, one junction end is altered; a read error may explain this.

Unique molecular identifiers were incorporated during preparation of the TCRbeta library. MiXCR was run by TCRdb on the PCR reads, yielding one entry per CDR3 protein. The profile shows about 540,000 distinct CDR3 sequences, around 27% of them singletons. Germline CDR1 SGHKS, CDR2 YYEKEE (reference sequence). This CDR3 spans 13 amino acids. Study-wide points: T-cell numbers and diversity one year post-transplant derived largely from freshly generated T cells. The study traced high day-60 TCRbeta diversity in some patients to surviving recipient T cells and thymic progenitors. The study reportedly traced alpha-beta T cells about two months after transplant to several hundred expanded graft clones.

The sample here was PBMCs, taken before TCRalphabeta/CD19-depleted stem cell transplant. V gene TRBV5-5 combines with J gene TRBJ2-3; D is ambiguous. The clonotype comes from a boy younger than two with Wiskott-Aldrich syndrome, due to receive a stem cell transplant. Written as DNA, the CDR3 is TGTGCCAGCAGCTTGTACGCCGAAAGCCCCTCGGCTTTT. Its protein product is CASSLYAESPSAF.